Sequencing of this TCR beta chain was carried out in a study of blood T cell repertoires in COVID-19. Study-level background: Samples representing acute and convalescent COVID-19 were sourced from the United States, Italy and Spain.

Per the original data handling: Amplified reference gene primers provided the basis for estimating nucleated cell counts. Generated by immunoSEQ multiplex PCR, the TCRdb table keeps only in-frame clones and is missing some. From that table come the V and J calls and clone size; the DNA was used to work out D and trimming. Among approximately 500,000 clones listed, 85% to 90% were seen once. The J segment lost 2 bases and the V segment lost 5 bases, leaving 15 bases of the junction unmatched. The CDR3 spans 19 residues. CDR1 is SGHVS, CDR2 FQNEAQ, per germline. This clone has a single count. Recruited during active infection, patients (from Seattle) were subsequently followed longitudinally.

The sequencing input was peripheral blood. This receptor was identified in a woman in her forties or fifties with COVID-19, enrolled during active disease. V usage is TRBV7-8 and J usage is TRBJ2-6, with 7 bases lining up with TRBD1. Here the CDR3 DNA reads TGTGCCAGCAGCCCCGGACAGGCCATTACCCTCGCTGGGGCCAACGTCCTGACTTTC. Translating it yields CASSPGQAITLAGANVLTF.